This TCR beta chain comes out of a study of T cell responses to AZD1222 COVID-19 vaccine. As concerns this clone: The antigen is unknown.

The CDR3 has 14 amino acids. The trim removed 4 bases at V and 8 bases at J, leaving 10 bases unmatched. Per germline, CDR1 MNHEY and CDR2 SMNVEV (reference sequence). Overall study findings and caveats: Donors skewed white British and female; clonal diversity was possibly underestimated.

Measured with immunoSEQ multiplex PCR; TCRdb has only the in-frame clones, and not every one. The sample holds about 130,000 clones, 93% seen once. The sample was peripheral blood, taken on day 0 of AZD1222 vaccination. The rearrangement joins TRBV27 to TRBJ1-1; TRBD1 agrees at 7 bases. The receptor was derived from an adult in good health. CDR3 protein: CASSSPRTGWEAFF. In DNA, the CDR3 is TGTGCCAGCAGTTCCCCTCGGACAGGATGGGAAGCTTTCTTT.